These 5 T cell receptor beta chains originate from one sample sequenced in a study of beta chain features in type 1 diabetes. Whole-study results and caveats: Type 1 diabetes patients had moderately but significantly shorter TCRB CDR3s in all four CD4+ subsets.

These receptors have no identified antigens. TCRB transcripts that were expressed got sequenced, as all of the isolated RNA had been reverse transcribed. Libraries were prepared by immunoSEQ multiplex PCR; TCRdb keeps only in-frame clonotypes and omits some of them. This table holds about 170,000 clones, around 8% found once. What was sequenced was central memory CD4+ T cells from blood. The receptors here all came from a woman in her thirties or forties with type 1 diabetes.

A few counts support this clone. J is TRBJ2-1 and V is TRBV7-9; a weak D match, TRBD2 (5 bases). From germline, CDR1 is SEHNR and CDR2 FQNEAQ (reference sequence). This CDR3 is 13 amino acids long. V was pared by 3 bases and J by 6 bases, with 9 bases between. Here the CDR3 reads CASSFQAANEQFF. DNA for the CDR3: TGTGCCAGCAGCTTTCAAGCGGCCAATGAGCAGTTCTTC.

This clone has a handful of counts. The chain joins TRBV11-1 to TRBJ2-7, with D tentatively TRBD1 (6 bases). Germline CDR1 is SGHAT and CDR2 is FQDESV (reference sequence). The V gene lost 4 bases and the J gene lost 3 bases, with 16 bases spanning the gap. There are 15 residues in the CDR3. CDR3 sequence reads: CASSSKTLGGYEQYF. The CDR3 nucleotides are TGTGCCAGCAGCTCGAAAACGCTAGGGGGCTACGAGCAGTACTTC.

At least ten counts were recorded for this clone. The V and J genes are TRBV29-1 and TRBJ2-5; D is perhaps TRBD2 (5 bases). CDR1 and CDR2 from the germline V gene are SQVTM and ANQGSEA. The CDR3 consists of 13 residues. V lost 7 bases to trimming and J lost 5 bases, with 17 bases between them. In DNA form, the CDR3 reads TGCAGCGACTCCGTAGGGCGCGGGGAGACCCAGTACTTC. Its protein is CSDSVGRGETQYF.

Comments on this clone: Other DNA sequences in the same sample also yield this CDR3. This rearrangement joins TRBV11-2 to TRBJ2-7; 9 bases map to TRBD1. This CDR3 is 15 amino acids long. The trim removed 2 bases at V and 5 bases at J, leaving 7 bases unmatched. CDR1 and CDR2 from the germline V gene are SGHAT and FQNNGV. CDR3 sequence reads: CASSLNPRQGDEQYF. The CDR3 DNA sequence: TGTGCCAGCAGCTTAAACCCCCGACAGGGGGACGAGCAGTACTTC. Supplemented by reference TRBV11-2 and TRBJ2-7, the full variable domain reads EAGVAQSPRYKIIEKRQSVAFWCNPISGHATLYWYQQILGQGPKLLIQFQNNGVVDDSQLPKDRFSAERLKGVDSTLKIQPAKLEDSAVYLCASSLNPRQGDEQYFGPGTRLTVT.

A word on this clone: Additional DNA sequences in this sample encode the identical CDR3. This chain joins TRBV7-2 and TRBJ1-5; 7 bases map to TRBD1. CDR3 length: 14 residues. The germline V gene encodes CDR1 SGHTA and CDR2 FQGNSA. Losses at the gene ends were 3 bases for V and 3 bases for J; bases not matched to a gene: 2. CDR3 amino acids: CASSLTGINQPQHF. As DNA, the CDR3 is TGTGCCAGCAGCTTGACAGGGATCAATCAGCCCCAGCATTTT. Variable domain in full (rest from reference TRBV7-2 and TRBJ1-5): GAGVSQSPSNKVTEKGKDVELRCDPISGHTALYWYRQSLGQGLEFLIYFQGNSAPDKSGLPSDRFSAERTGGSVSTLTIQRTQQEDSAVYLCASSLTGINQPQHFGDGTRLSIL.